The 5 T cell receptor beta chains reported below all come from one sample, sequenced in a study of T-cell memory formation after mild COVID-19. TCRdb reprocessed the 5' RACE reads via MiXCR and lists one record per CDR3 protein. Here the sample spans 450,000 to 650,000 distinct CDR3 sequences, about a fifth being singletons. The sample consisted of PBMCs or a T cell subset sorted from them (not recorded which). The receptors here all came from an adult woman who had mild COVID-19 (a few samples of this study predate the infection). Cell type and time point are not known.

The V and J genes are TRBV6-2 or TRBV6-3 and TRBJ2-7; 7 nucleotides match TRBD1. CDR3 length: 16 amino acids. Trimming took 5 bases from V and 4 from J; bases not matched to a gene: 14. CDR1 MNHEY and CDR2 SVGEGT come from the germline V gene. In nucleotides, the CDR3 is TGTGCCAGCAGTCCCCATTCACGACAGGGCCCGTACGAGCAGTACTTC. Its protein product is CASSPHSRQGPYEQYF.

The J gene is TRBJ2-7, the V gene TRBV20-1; 9 bases line up with TRBD2. Per the germline V gene, CDR1 is DFQATT and CDR2 is SNEGSKA (reference sequence). V lost 3 bases, J lost 7 bases, and 16 bases stayed unmatched. The CDR3 sequence is 16 residues long. The DNA for the CDR3 is TGCAGTGCTAGGTCGGTTTTTGGCGGGAGGGCCCGGGAGCAGTACTTC. As protein: CSARSVFGGRAREQYF.

This clonotype was seen only a few times. V usage is TRBV20-1 and J usage is TRBJ2-1; TRBD2 agrees at 11 bases. V trimming: 0 bases; J trimming: 10 bases; junction bases outside the gene matches: 8. CDR3 size: 15 residues. The germline gives CDR1 DFQATT, CDR2 SNEGSKA (reference sequence). This chain's CDR3 is CSARDGLAGREEQFF. The CDR3 DNA reads as TGCAGTGCTAGAGATGGACTAGCGGGTAGGGAGGAGCAGTTCTTC.

This clonotype turned up a few times. The chain is built from TRBV12-3 or TRBV12-4 and TRBJ2-7; no firm D call. The CDR3 is 13 amino acids. V lost 6 bases to trimming and J lost 2 bases, with 11 bases between them. Here the CDR3 DNA reads TGTGCCAGCAGCTTTAGGGCCACCTACGAGCAGTACTTC. Amino acid sequence: CASSFRATYEQYF.

This clonotype was seen a handful of times. The chain couples TRBV21-1 to TRBJ2-7; TRBD1 was called by the table and not checked on the DNA. TRBV21-1 is an annotated pseudogene. This CDR3 region has 15 residues. This chain's CDR3 is CASTSRQATIYEQYF. The CDR3 DNA reads TGTGCCAGCACCTCCAGACAGGCGACGATCTACGAGCAGTACTTC.